This T cell receptor beta chain was retrieved from a study of T cell responses to AZD1222 COVID-19 vaccine. Only in-frame clones appear in the TCRdb table, and some are missing; sequencing was by immunoSEQ multiplex PCR. The sample holds over 100,000 clones, around 90% seen once. The study's findings and limits: The repertoires were collected only after the peak T cell response. Most donors were white British and more were female, and clonal diversity was possibly underestimated. Just a handful of AZD1222 recipients tested seropositive at baseline.

Worth noting for this clone: The antigen is not known.

This TCR derives from an adult who received the AZD1222 COVID-19 vaccine. Source: peripheral blood, taken 28 days after the second AZD1222 dose.

CDR3 coding DNA: TGTGCCAGCAGCTTAGTTCGGCAGGGCTACACCTTC. It specifies CASSLVRQGYTF. The chain joins TRBV7-9 to TRBJ1-2; D unclear. V dropped 1 base and J dropped 8 bases, with 8 bases sitting between them. Germline V gene data show CDR1 as SEHNR and CDR2 as FQNEAQ (reference sequence). The CDR3 sequence is 12 residues long.